Presented here are 27 T cell receptor beta chains from one specimen sequenced in a study of molecular identifiers for immune sequencing clone quantification. TCRdb recomputed calls from the PCR reads with MiXCR, one row per CDR3 protein. Among some 580,000 distinct CDR3 sequences, around 25% were seen once, and the ten largest hold about 0.84%. Material for sequencing was naive CD8+ T cells from blood, with Jurkat cell RNA spiked in. Subset given: FACS-sorted CD8+CD4-CCR7+CD45RA+ naive T cells. The origin of the receptors is a human donor in good health. Some libraries in this study had Jurkat cell RNA spiked in.

The chain uses TRBV27 and TRBJ2-7; no clear D gene. V was shortened by 2 bases and J by 3 bases, with 14 bases between the two germline ends. The CDR3 extends over 15 amino acids. Germline V gene lookup returns CDR1 MNHEY and CDR2 SMNVEV (reference sequence). The CDR3 reads CASSLVSRIHYEQYF. CDR3 coding DNA: TGTGCCAGCAGTTTAGTCTCCAGGATCCACTACGAGCAGTACTTC.

This clonotype showed up just a few times. This sequence joins TRBV4-3 and TRBJ2-7; 10 nucleotides align to TRBD2. From germline, CDR1 is LGHNA and CDR2 YSLEER. After removal of 5 bases from V and 1 base from J, the junction contained 8 bases not matched to a gene. CDR3 length: 16 amino acids. CDR3 nucleotide sequence: TGCGCCAGCAGCGCACGTTGGACTAGCGGATCCTACGAGCAGTACTTC. Protein sequence: CASSARWTSGSYEQYF.

The J gene is TRBJ1-1, the V gene TRBV6-2 or TRBV6-3, with D possibly being TRBD1 (6 bases). Between the trimmed V and J ends, which lost 2 bases and 4 bases, there was a span of 17 bases. The CDR3 has 16 residues. Germline V lookup: CDR1 MNHEY, CDR2 SVGEGT. The CDR3 DNA reads TGTGCCAGCAGTTACGAGAGGGGCGAGGGGGGCACTGAAGCTTTCTTT. This encodes CASSYERGEGGTEAFF.

Concerning this clonotype itself: A clone one base away is much larger, so this may be a read error. The J gene is TRBJ2-3, the V gene TRBV13, with 11 nucleotides matching TRBD2. CDR3 length: 15 residues. CDR1 PRHDT and CDR2 FYEKMQ come from the germline V gene (reference sequence). The CDR3 DNA sequence: TGTGCCTGCAGCGTTAGCGGGAGGGCCTCAGATACGCAGTATTTT. It is translated as CACSVSGRASDTQYF.

A word on this clonotype: Just one base apart from a much larger clone, this may be a read error. J is TRBJ2-7 and V is TRBV5-4; D perhaps matches TRBD1 (6 bases). The CDR3 sequence is 13 residues long. Germline lookup yields CDR1 SGHNT and CDR2 YYREEE (reference sequence). The CDR3 protein is CASSHDRSYEQCF. In DNA, the CDR3 is TGTGCCAGCAGCCACGACAGGTCTTACGAGCAGTGCTTC. Full variable domain (remainder filled in from reference TRBV5-4 and TRBJ2-7): ETGVTQSPTHLIKTRGQQVTLRCSSQSGHNTVSWYQQALGQGPQFIFQYYREEENGRGNFPPRFSGLQFPNYSSELNVNALELDDSALYLCASSHDRSYEQCFGPGTRLTVT.

This chain uses TRBV11-2 with TRBJ1-1; a possible D gene is TRBD1 (5 bases). CDR1 is SGHAT and CDR2 is FQNNGV in the germline V gene. V shed 5 bases and J shed 6 bases, with 16 bases lying between them. The CDR3 runs to 14 residues. CDR3 in amino acids: CASSRIGEGPEAFF. The DNA of the CDR3 is TGTGCCAGCAGCCGCATCGGGGAGGGGCCTGAAGCTTTCTTT.

The table lists this clonotype with a few counts. The chain joins TRBV6-2 or TRBV6-3 to TRBJ2-5; either TRBD1 or TRBD2 may fit D (5 bases each). This CDR3 is 15 amino acids long. The V end was cut by 2 bases, the J end by 4 bases, with 14 bases between. Germline V CDR1 and CDR2: MNHEY, SVGEGT. The CDR3 protein is CASSYLGDQTETQYF. For the CDR3, the DNA is TGTGCCAGCAGTTACCTTGGGGACCAGACAGAGACCCAGTACTTC.

This clonotype was observed once. One junction end disagrees with the germline gene, perhaps due to a read error. The V call is TRBV4-1, the J call TRBJ1-1; D uncertain. This CDR3 has 14 amino acids. The germline gives CDR1 MGHRA, CDR2 YSYEKL. The CDR3 protein is CASSQGRMNTGAFF. The CDR3 DNA reads as TGCGCCAGCAGCCAAGGACGGATGAACACTGGAGCTTTCTTT.

This clonotype has ten or more counts. The V and J genes are TRBV19 and TRBJ2-7; perhaps TRBD2 as D (6 bases). The CDR3 is 13 residues long. Germline V lookup: CDR1 LNHDA, CDR2 SQIVND (reference sequence). Trimming took 5 bases from V and 3 from J, leaving 11 bases between them. As DNA, the CDR3 is TGTGCCAGTAGTCCGGGAGCTTTCTACGAGCAGTACTTC. Its translation is CASSPGAFYEQYF.

Turning to this clonotype: The junction departs from the called germline gene at one end, perhaps through a read error. The chain is built from TRBV20-1 and TRBJ2-1; 8 positions match TRBD2. Germline assignment: CDR1 DFQATT and CDR2 SNEGSKA (reference sequence). There are 18 residues in the CDR3. The chain's CDR3 is CGARPLAETLRSYNEQFF. CDR3 nucleotide sequence: TGCGGTGCTAGACCACTAGCGGAGACCCTCAGGTCCTACAATGAGCAGTTCTTC.

This clonotype was seen ten or more times. The CDR3 region is CASSLVGKQGIGTEAFF. CDR3 bases: TGTGCCAGCAGCTTAGTTGGGAAGCAGGGGATCGGAACTGAAGCTTTCTTT. The J gene is TRBJ1-1, the V gene TRBV7-9, with D perhaps matching TRBD1 (6 bases). Germline assignment: CDR1 SEHNR and CDR2 FQNEAQ (reference sequence). The length of the CDR3 is 17 residues. The germline V and J ends were trimmed by 1 base and 5 bases, with 20 bases remaining between them. The variable domain in full, with the rest retrieved from reference TRBV7-9 and TRBJ1-1, is DTGVSQNPRHKITKRGQNVTFRCDPISEHNRLYWYRQTLGQGPEFLTYFQNEAQLEKSRLLSDRFSAERPKGSFSTLEIQRTEQGDSAMYLCASSLVGKQGIGTEAFFGQGTRLTVV.

Comment on this clonotype: One end of the junction fails to match germline, which may point to a read error. The rearrangement uses TRBV4-3 and TRBJ1-3; no definite D call. The germline CDR1 and CDR2 sequences are LGHNA and YSLEER. The CDR3 contains 17 residues. The CDR3, as DNA: TGCGCCAGCAGCCAAGATCGCGGCAACCATCCTGGCTACACCATCTATTTT. It is translated as CASSQDRGNHPGYTIYF.

About this clonotype itself: With a much larger clone just one base away, this may be a read error. This chain joins TRBV4-3 and TRBJ1-2; D possibly corresponds to TRBD1 (5 bases). Germline lookup yields CDR1 LGHNA and CDR2 YSLEER. This CDR3 contains 16 residues. V was shortened by 0 bases and J by 3 bases, with 14 bases between the two germline ends. DNA of the CDR3: TGCGCCAGCAGCCAAGATACTGCCAGGGACTACTATGGCTACACCTTC. Its protein is CASSQDTARDYYGYTF.

This clonotype was observed at least ten times. The chain is built from TRBV6-2 or TRBV6-3 and TRBJ1-1; unclear D gene. V lost 0 bases and J lost 2, with 7 bases in between. The CDR3 length is 14 residues. Looked up from germline, CDR1 is MNHEY and CDR2 is SVGEGT. The CDR3 DNA is TGTGCCAGCAGTTACTCCCGGGTAAACACTGAAGCTTTCTTT. Translating it yields CASSYSRVNTEAFF.

This clonotype was seen more than once but under ten times. The chain has TRBV4-3 and TRBJ2-3; 8 nucleotides align to TRBD1. The CDR3 runs to 16 residues. Trimming cost V 3 bases and J 6 bases; bases outside gene matches: 11. The germline V gene encodes CDR1 LGHNA and CDR2 YSLEER. The CDR3 DNA reads TGCGCCAGCAGCCACAAAACAGGGGGTCTCGAGGATACGCAGTATTTT. Protein sequence: CASSHKTGGLEDTQYF.

There are a few counts of this clonotype. The chain links TRBV14 to TRBJ1-2, with 10 bases lining up with TRBD1. Trimming took 5 bases from V and 3 from J; bases not matched to a gene: 3. Germline CDR1 is SGHDN and CDR2 is FVKESK. The CDR3 spans 14 residues. In DNA, the CDR3 is TGTGCCAGCAGCTATGGGACAGGGGACTATGGCTACACCTTC. Translation: CASSYGTGDYGYTF.

This chain uses TRBV30 with TRBJ1-1, with 8 bases that match TRBD1. V gave up 0 bases and J gave up 7 bases; unmatched junction bases: 4. The CDR3 is made up of 13 amino acids. Germline lookup yields CDR1 GTSNPN and CDR2 SVGIG (reference sequence). The DNA of the CDR3 is TGTGCCTGGAGTGTGGGCAGGGGGCTTGAAGCTTTCTTT. Residues: CAWSVGRGLEAFF.

This clonotype has more than one count but fewer than ten. V is TRBV15 and J is TRBJ2-7; D gene uncertain. The CDR3 sequence is 16 residues long. V was trimmed by 0 bases and J by 2 bases, leaving 14 bases between them. Germline lookup yields CDR1 LNHNV and CDR2 YYDKDF (reference sequence). CDR3 nucleotide sequence: TGTGCCACCAGCAGAGATTGGGCAGAATCTACCTACGAGCAGTACTTC. It yields the protein CATSRDWAESTYEQYF.

Turning to this clonotype: Given a much more abundant clone one base away, this may be a read error. The chain joins TRBV23-1 to TRBJ2-4, with D possibly matching TRBD1 (5 bases). TRBV23-1 belongs to the ORF category, with a function that is uncertain. The CDR3 is 17 residues long. The CDR3 protein is CASGPTTTEPTKNIQCF. Written as DNA, the CDR3 is TGCGCCAGCGGACCAACAACGACAGAACCCACTAAAAACATTCAGTGCTTC.

This clonotype was recorded a few times. The chain uses TRBV14 and TRBJ2-7, with 7 bases identical to TRBD2. Trimming at V came to 3 bases and at J to 4 bases, leaving 6 bases not matched to a gene. Germline V gene sequence: CDR1 SGHDN, CDR2 FVKESK. The CDR3 is made up of 14 amino acids. CDR3 amino acids: CASSHRDYYYEQYF. The CDR3 DNA follows: TGTGCCAGCAGCCATCGGGACTACTATTACGAGCAGTACTTC.

The V gene is TRBV11-2, the J gene TRBJ2-5; TRBD2 is a possible D gene (5 bases). The CDR3 consists of 15 residues. Looked up from germline, CDR1 is SGHAT and CDR2 is FQNNGV. Trimming shortened V by 1 base and J by 4 bases, and 13 bases separated the two germline ends. This CDR3 is CASSLVNRRGETQYF. The CDR3 DNA is TGTGCCAGCAGCTTAGTGAACAGACGGGGAGAGACCCAGTACTTC.

This clonotype came up a few times. The J gene is TRBJ2-3, the V gene TRBV27; D is unresolved. V gave up 5 bases and J gave up 0 bases, with 15 bases separating them. The germline gives CDR1 MNHEY, CDR2 SMNVEV (reference sequence). The CDR3 is 16 amino acids. The CDR3 spells CASSRTTVTSTDTQYF. The CDR3 region has the DNA TGTGCCAGCAGTAGGACGACTGTGACTAGCACAGATACGCAGTATTTT.

The table lists this clonotype with many counts. The rearrangement uses TRBV27 and TRBJ2-2, with TRBD1 identical over 7 bases. The length of the CDR3 is 13 residues. Trimming at V came to 5 bases and at J to 6 bases, leaving 3 bases not matched to a gene. Germline V gene sequence: CDR1 MNHEY, CDR2 SMNVEV (reference sequence). CDR3 sequence (DNA): TGTGCCAGCAGTAGACAGGGTCCCGGGGAGCTGTTTTTT. Its translation: CASSRQGPGELFF.

This clonotype was seen ten or more times. V gene TRBV5-1 combines with J gene TRBJ2-7; TRBD1 is a possible D gene (6 bases). CDR1 and CDR2 from the germline V gene are SGHRS and YFSETQ. CDR3 length: 16 amino acids. Trimming removed 0 bases at V and 3 bases at J, with 16 bases between. The CDR3, as DNA: TGCGCCAGCAGCTTGGAGAATCCAGGGGCAGGCTACGAGCAGTACTTC. As protein: CASSLENPGAGYEQYF. The full variable domain, completed using reference TRBV5-1 and TRBJ2-7, is KAGVTQTPRYLIKTRGQQVTLSCSPISGHRSVSWYQQTPGQGLQFLFEYFSETQRNKGNFPGRFSGRQFSNSRSEMNVSTLELGDSALYLCASSLENPGAGYEQYFGPGTRLTVT.

Comment on this clonotype: The CDR3 carries no conserved terminal phenylalanine or tryptophan, so it likely arises from a read error. V and J are TRBV7-9 and TRBJ2-3; D is undetermined. The CDR3 loop spans 12 amino acids. Germline CDR1 is SEHNR and CDR2 is FQNEAQ (reference sequence). The V end lost 5 bases, the J end lost 4 bases, and 7 bases lay between the germline ends. Here the CDR3 DNA reads TGTGCCAGCAGCCAAGGCGCAGATACGCAGTATTAT. This translates into CASSQGADTQYY.

This clonotype was observed many times. The chain joins TRBV27 to TRBJ1-5; unclear D gene. The germline V gene encodes CDR1 MNHEY and CDR2 SMNVEV (reference sequence). CDR3 length: 14 amino acids. V lost 8 bases and J 3 bases, leaving 14 bases between the germline ends. CDR3 residues: CASRPIEANQPQHF. Here the CDR3 DNA reads TGTGCCAGCCGACCTATAGAGGCCAATCAGCCCCAGCATTTT.

Many counts were recorded for this clonotype. The chain joins TRBV10-3 to TRBJ2-3; D not certain. This CDR3 contains 11 residues. Deletions cut 2 bases from V and 5 bases from J, with 2 bases between. Germline V gene data show CDR1 as ENHRY and CDR2 as SYGVKD. The CDR3, as DNA: TGTGCCATCAGTGAGGGAGATACGCAGTATTTT. Translation gives CAISEGDTQYF.